The sequence of this T cell receptor beta chain was determined in a study of radiation and T cells in renal cell carcinoma. The CDR3 runs 11 residues. The germline V gene encodes CDR1 DFQATT and CDR2 SNEGSKA (reference sequence). Trimming shortened V by 6 bases and J by 5 bases, and 9 bases separated the two germline ends. The time point denotes: baseline pretreatment blood. The treatment here: 15 Gy SBRT to primary tumor, nephrectomy 4 weeks later. The tumor was a clear cell renal cell carcinoma. Method: immunoSEQ multiplex PCR; TCRdb's copy keeps in-frame clones and lacks some. The sample yields 20,000 to 25,000 clones, approximately 80% seen once.

The specimen was blood, collected from a patient whose treatment included radiotherapy and nephrectomy. The chain recombines TRBV20-1 with TRBJ2-3; D is unresolved. The clonotype comes from a man in his sixties with renal cell carcinoma. DNA of the CDR3: TGCAGTGCCCAGGAAGGAGATACGCAGTATTTT. Translating it yields CSAQEGDTQYF.